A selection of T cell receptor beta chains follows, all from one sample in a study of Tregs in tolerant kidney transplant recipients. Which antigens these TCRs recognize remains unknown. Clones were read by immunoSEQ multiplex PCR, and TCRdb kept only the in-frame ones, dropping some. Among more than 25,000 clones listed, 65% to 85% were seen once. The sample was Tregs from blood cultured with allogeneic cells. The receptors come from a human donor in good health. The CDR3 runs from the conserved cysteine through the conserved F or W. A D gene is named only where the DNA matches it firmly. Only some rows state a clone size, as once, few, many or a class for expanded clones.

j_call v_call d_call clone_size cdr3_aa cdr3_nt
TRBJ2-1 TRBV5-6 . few CASSLIRGNEQFF TGTGCCAGCAGCTTAATTAGGGGCAATGAGCAGTTCTTC
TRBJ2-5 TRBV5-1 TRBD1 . CASFMTGSETQYF TGCGCCAGCTTTATGACAGGGAGCGAGACCCAGTACTTC
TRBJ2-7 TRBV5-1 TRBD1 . CASRPGQATYEQYF TGCGCCAGCAGACCGGGACAGGCGACCTACGAGCAGTACTTC
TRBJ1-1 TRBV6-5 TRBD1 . CASRPPGGADAFF TGTGCCAGCAGACCACCAGGGGGCGCGGACGCTTTCTTT
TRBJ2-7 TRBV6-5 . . CASSERGDYEQYF TGTGCCAGCAGTGAAAGGGGGGACTACGAGCAGTACTTC
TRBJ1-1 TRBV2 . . CASSEEPMNTEAFF TGTGCCAGCAGTGAAGAGCCCATGAACACTGAAGCTTTCTTT
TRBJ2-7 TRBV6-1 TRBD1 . CASSLTGGAYEQYF TGTGCCAGCAGCCTGACAGGGGGGGCTTACGAGCAGTACTTC
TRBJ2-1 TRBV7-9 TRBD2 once CASSLASSGVEQFF TGTGCCAGCAGCCTCGCCTCAAGCGGGGTAGAGCAGTTCTTC
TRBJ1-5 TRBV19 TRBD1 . CASSTDRGGQPQHF TGTGCCAGTAGTACCGACAGGGGCGGTCAGCCCCAGCATTTT
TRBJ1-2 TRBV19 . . CASSIVGTNPYGYTF TGTGCCAGTAGTATTGTTGGGACCAACCCCTATGGCTACACCTTC
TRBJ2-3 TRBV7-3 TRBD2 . CASSSGKSTDTQYF TGTGCCAGCAGCAGCGGGAAGTCCACAGATACGCAGTATTTT
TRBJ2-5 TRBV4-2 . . CASSQQEGVGETQYF TGTGCCAGCAGCCAACAGGAGGGGGTAGGGGAGACCCAGTACTTC
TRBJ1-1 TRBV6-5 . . CASSYGADKAFF TGTGCCAGCAGTTACGGGGCAGACAAAGCTTTCTTT
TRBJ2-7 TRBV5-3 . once CARSIRPGHGVLEQYF TGTGCCAGAAGCATCCGTCCAGGGCACGGTGTTCTCGAGCAGTACTTC
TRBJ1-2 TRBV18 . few CASSPQGSGYTF TGTGCCAGCTCACCACAGGGATCTGGCTACACCTTC
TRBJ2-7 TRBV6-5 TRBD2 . CASRKGLAGIFGQYF TGTGCCAGCAGAAAGGGACTAGCGGGGATTTTCGGGCAGTACTTC
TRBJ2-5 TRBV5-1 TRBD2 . CASSVGLAGILETQYF TGCGCCAGCAGCGTTGGACTAGCGGGGATCCTTGAGACCCAGTACTTC
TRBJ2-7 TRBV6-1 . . CALQGTSYEQYF TGTGCCTTACAGGGAACATCCTACGAGCAGTACTTC
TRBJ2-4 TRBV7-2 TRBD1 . CASSFLGTGGWTKNIQYF TGTGCCAGCAGCTTTCTTGGGACAGGGGGGTGGACCAAAAACATTCAGTACTTC
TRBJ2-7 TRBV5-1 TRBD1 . CASSPGVSGGTYEQYF TGCGCCAGCAGCCCTGGGGTCTCAGGGGGCACCTACGAGCAGTACTTC
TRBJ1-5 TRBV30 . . CAWSVRGQDQPQHF TGTGCCTGGAGTGTTAGGGGTCAAGATCAGCCCCAGCATTTT
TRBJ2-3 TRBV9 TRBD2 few CASSEGGLAGTQYF TGTGCCAGCAGCGAAGGGGGACTAGCGGGAACGCAGTATTTT
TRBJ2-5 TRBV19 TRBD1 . CASSPLIGRQGGETQYF TGTGCCAGTAGTCCCCTTATCGGGCGACAGGGGGGCGAGACCCAGTACTTC
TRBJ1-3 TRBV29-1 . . CSVIRDYSGNTIYF TGCAGCGTTATCCGGGACTACTCTGGAAACACCATATATTTT
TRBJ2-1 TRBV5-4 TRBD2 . CASSLPGRSNEQFF TGTGCCAGCAGCTTGCCCGGGAGGTCGAATGAGCAGTTCTTC
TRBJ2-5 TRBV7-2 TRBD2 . CASSPGGRVRETQYF TGTGCCAGCAGCCCAGGAGGGAGGGTACGAGAGACCCAGTACTTC
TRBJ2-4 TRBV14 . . CASSPTRGGGSIQYF TGTGCCAGCAGCCCGACTCGAGGGGGCGGGAGCATTCAGTACTTC
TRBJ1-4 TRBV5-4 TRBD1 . CASSRSDRGEGEKLFF TGTGCCAGCAGCCGATCCGACAGGGGAGAAGGTGAAAAACTGTTTTTT
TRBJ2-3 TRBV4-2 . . CASSQDQVFDTQYF TGTGCCAGCAGCCAGGACCAAGTTTTCGATACGCAGTATTTT
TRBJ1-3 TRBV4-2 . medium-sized CASSKGLTHSGNTIYF TGTGCCAGCAGCAAGGGTCTGACACACTCTGGAAACACCATATATTTT
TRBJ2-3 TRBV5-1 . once CASSTHGKTDTQYF TGCGCCAGCAGCACCCACGGAAAAACAGATACGCAGTATTTT
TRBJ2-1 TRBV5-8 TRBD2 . CASSLAVSGSYLYEQFF TGTGCCAGCAGCTTGGCGGTTAGCGGGAGTTATTTGTATGAGCAGTTCTTC
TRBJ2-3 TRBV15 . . CATSGFTDTQYF TGTGCCACCAGCGGTTTCACAGATACGCAGTATTTT